The clone carrying this T cell receptor (beta chain) showed up just once. The source of the sample is a study of blood T cell repertoires in COVID-19. TCRdb's copy holds only in-frame clones and misses some; the assay was immunoSEQ multiplex PCR. Among 210,000 or so clones, approximately 80% were seen once, and the ten largest hold around 7.8%. The ends were cut back, 8 bases at V and 7 bases at J, with 13 bases in the middle. Germline values: CDR1 SGHTA, CDR2 FQGNSA. The CDR3 is 12 amino acids. Sequencing input: peripheral blood. The TCR originated in a woman aged 80 or older with COVID-19, enrolled during active disease. The chain recombines TRBV7-2 with TRBJ2-3; D is unresolved. The CDR3 nucleotides are TGTGCCAGCCGCGTGAGCATGAATACGCAGTATTTT. Encoded protein: CASRVSMNTQYF. Drawing the rest from reference TRBV7-2 and TRBJ2-3, the complete variable domain is GAGVSQSPSNKVTEKGKDVELRCDPISGHTALYWYRQSLGQGLEFLIYFQGNSAPDKSGLPSDRFSAERTGGSVSTLTIQRTQQEDSAVYLCASRVSMNTQYFGPGTRLTVL.